This TCR beta chain was retrieved from a study of blood T cell repertoires in COVID-19. For the study at large: Whether acute or convalescent, the COVID-19 samples came from the United States, Italy and Spain. Sample material is recorded as cDNA or gDNA derived from T cells, B-cell-depleted T cells, or PBMCs.

Germline values: CDR1 MDHEN, CDR2 SYDVKM. V lost 7 bases and J 5 bases, leaving 15 bases between the germline ends. CDR3 length: 13 residues. In the authors' methods: The assay estimated nucleated cells by amplifying reference gene primers. The assay was immunoSEQ multiplex PCR, and TCRdb's table has in-frame clones only and misses some. The DNA gave D and trimming, while V, J and clone size come from that table. This sample has under 95,000 clones, with 80% to 90% found just once. The chain recombines TRBV28 with TRBJ2-7; D is possibly TRBD2 (6 bases). The TCR comes from a woman aged 45-65 years with acute or convalescent COVID-19. The source material was peripheral blood. The CDR3 nucleotides are TGTGCCAGCACTTTGTCGGGAGCTAACGAGCAGTACTTC. This gives the protein CASTLSGANEQYF.